Listed here is a single TCR beta chain. The data belong to a study of blood T cell repertoires in COVID-19. Study context: Researchers got acute and convalescent COVID-19 samples from the United States, Italy and Spain. Nucleic acid was either cDNA or gDNA, and it came from T cells, B-cell-depleted T cells, or PBMCs.

Original processing notes: Nucleated cell number was recorded as an estimate derived from reference gene primer amplification. Assay used: immunoSEQ multiplex PCR; TCRdb lists only in-frame clones, some missing. The DNA gave D and trimming, while V, J and clone size come from that table. This sample has about 79,000 clones, with roughly 89% found just once. This clonotype originated in a man between 65 and 80 years old with active or convalescent COVID-19. The source material was peripheral blood.

The CDR3 protein is CASSVGPGTEAFF. The CDR3 bases are TGTGCCAGCAGCGTAGGCCCAGGCACTGAAGCTTTCTTT. The gene calls are TRBV9 and TRBJ1-1; D unclear. Germline V gene lookup returns CDR1 SGDLS and CDR2 YYNGEE. Deletions cut 0 bases from V and 4 bases from J, with 7 bases between. The length of the CDR3 is 13 residues. Together with reference TRBV9 and TRBJ1-1, the CDR3 gives the full variable domain: DSGVTQTPKHLITATGQRVTLRCSPRSGDLSVYWYQQSLDQGLQFLIQYYNGEERAKGNILERFSAQQFPDLHSELNLSSLELGDSALYFCASSVGPGTEAFFGQGTRLTVV.